This T cell receptor (beta chain) was obtained from a study of T cell responses to AZD1222 COVID-19 vaccine. Whole-study context: Second-dose intervals near 4 or 12 weeks were combined. Findings and limits, study-wide: An increase in Spike-specific TCR breadth and depth was observed after two AZD1222 doses. Donors were largely white British and mainly female; clonal diversity was possibly underestimated.

On this clone: Antigen: not known.

There are 14 residues in the CDR3. Germline V gene data show CDR1 as MGHRA and CDR2 as YSYEKL. V gave up 0 bases and J gave up 5 bases, with 7 bases separating them. Measured with immunoSEQ multiplex PCR; TCRdb has only the in-frame clones, and not every one. The table shows some 150,000 clones, with roughly 90% occurring only once. Source: peripheral blood, taken on day 0 of AZD1222 vaccination. The receptor was derived from an adult in good health. The chain carries TRBV4-1 and TRBJ2-2, with D perhaps matching TRBD2 (6 bases). The CDR3 reads CASSQEGGTGELFF. The CDR3 DNA is TGCGCCAGCAGCCAAGAGGGGGGAACCGGGGAGCTGTTTTTT.